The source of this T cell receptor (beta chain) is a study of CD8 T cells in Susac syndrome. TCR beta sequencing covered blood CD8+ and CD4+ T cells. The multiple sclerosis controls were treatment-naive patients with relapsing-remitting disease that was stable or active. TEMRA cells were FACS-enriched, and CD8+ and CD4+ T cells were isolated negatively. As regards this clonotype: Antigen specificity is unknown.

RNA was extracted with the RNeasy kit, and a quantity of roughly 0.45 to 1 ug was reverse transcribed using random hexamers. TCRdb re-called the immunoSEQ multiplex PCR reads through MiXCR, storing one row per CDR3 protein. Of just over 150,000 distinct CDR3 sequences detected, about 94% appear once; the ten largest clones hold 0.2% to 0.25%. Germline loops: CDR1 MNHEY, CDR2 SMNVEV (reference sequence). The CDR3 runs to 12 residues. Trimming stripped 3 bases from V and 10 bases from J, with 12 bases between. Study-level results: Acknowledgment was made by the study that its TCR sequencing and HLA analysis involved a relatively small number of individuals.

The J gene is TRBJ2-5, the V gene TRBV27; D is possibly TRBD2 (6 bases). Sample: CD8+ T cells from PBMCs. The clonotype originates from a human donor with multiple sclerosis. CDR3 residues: CASSFGRGSQYF. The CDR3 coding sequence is TGTGCCAGCAGTTTTGGCCGGGGGAGCCAGTACTTC.